One sample yielded the 27 T cell receptor beta chains listed below, sequenced in a study of shared clonotypes between healthy human individuals. Assay used: immunoSEQ multiplex PCR; TCRdb lists only in-frame clones, some missing. The sample shows about 1.5 million clones, around 95% of them seen only once. Material for sequencing was naive CD4+ T cells sorted from blood. Stated subset: CD45RA+ positively selected. These receptors originate from a man younger than 40 in good health.

This chain uses TRBV18 with TRBJ2-7, with TRBD2 matching over 7 bases. The CDR3 length is 13 residues. Trimming cost V 4 bases and J 7 bases; bases outside gene matches: 7. CDR1 is KGHSH, CDR2 LQKENI, per germline. Here the CDR3 reads CASSRGGSGEQYF. CDR3 sequence (DNA): TGTGCCAGCTCACGGGGCGGGAGTGGTGAGCAGTACTTC.

The chain uses TRBV4-3 and TRBJ2-7, with 9 bases fitting TRBD1. Germline-derived CDR1 and CDR2 are LGHNA and YSLEER. V was pared by 1 base and J by 6 bases, with 4 bases of the junction left unmatched. The CDR3 sequence is 14 residues long. The CDR3 loop reads CASSQVTGGGEQYF. The CDR3 nucleotides are TGCGCCAGCAGCCAAGTTACAGGGGGCGGCGAGCAGTACTTC.

V gene TRBV4-1 combines with J gene TRBJ2-7; 8 bases fit TRBD2. The ends lost 0 bases at V and 2 bases at J; junction bases unmatched: 9. Germline V lookup: CDR1 MGHRA, CDR2 YSYEKL. The CDR3 sequence is 17 residues long. This chain's CDR3 is CASSQDLVSGNTYEQYF. CDR3 bases: TGCGCCAGCAGCCAAGATTTGGTTAGCGGGAATACCTACGAGCAGTACTTC.

The chain has TRBV14 and TRBJ2-7; no clear D gene. V was trimmed by 0 bases and J by 2 bases, leaving 5 bases between them. Germline V gene lookup returns CDR1 SGHDN and CDR2 FVKESK. This CDR3 region has 13 residues. As DNA, the CDR3 is TGTGCCAGCAGCCAAGACAGGACCTACGAGCAGTACTTC. Residues: CASSQDRTYEQYF.

The gene calls are TRBV4-2 and TRBJ2-7, with 10 bases matching TRBD2. This CDR3 has 16 residues. The germline CDR1 and CDR2 sequences are LGHNA and YNFKEQ. The junction had 8 bases not matched to a gene; V was cut back by 1 base and J by 5 bases. CDR3 DNA: TGTGCCAGCAGCCAAGGGGCTAGCGGGAGACCCCACGAGCAGTACTTC. Translation gives CASSQGASGRPHEQYF.

The chain recombines TRBV5-8 with TRBJ2-1; D is perhaps TRBD2 (5 bases). Germline CDR1 SGHTS, CDR2 YDEGEE. Trimming left V 2 bases short and J 6 bases short, with 21 bases between. This CDR3 contains 17 residues. The CDR3 nucleotides read TGTGCCAGCAGCTTTTTTGGCCGCGGACTGCAGATCAATGAGCAGTTCTTC. Amino acid sequence: CASSFFGRGLQINEQFF. The whole variable domain, filled in from reference TRBV5-8 and TRBJ2-1, reads EAGVTQSPTHLIKTRGQQATLRCSPISGHTSVYWYQQALGLGLQFLLWYDEGEERNRGNFPPRFSGRQFPNYSSELNVNALELEDSALYLCASSFFGRGLQINEQFFGPGTRLTVL.

V is TRBV6-5 and J is TRBJ2-7, with D perhaps matching TRBD2 (5 bases). The length of the CDR3 is 14 residues. V shed 8 bases and J shed 4 bases, with 18 bases lying between them. Germline CDR1 is MNHEY and CDR2 is SVGAGI. CDR3 loop: CASGGSGRTYEQYF. The CDR3 nucleotides read TGTGCCAGCGGAGGCTCCGGGCGGACGTACGAGCAGTACTTC.

This sequence joins TRBV5-1 and TRBJ1-1, with D tentatively TRBD1 (5 bases). The germline CDR1 and CDR2 sequences are SGHRS and YFSETQ. Trimming took off 4 bases at V and 1 base at J, with 8 bases between the two ends. The length of the CDR3 is 13 residues. DNA of the CDR3: TGCGCCAGCAGCGAGGACACGAACACTGAAGCTTTCTTT. Translating it yields CASSEDTNTEAFF.

The chain employs TRBV6-1 and TRBJ2-5, with 7 nucleotides matching TRBD2. From germline, CDR1 is MNHNS and CDR2 SASEGT. Trimming cost V 7 bases and J 2 bases; bases outside gene matches: 7. The CDR3 loop spans 14 amino acids. CDR3 nucleotides: TGTGCCAGCATTACCGGGGGGAGACAAGAGACCCAGTACTTC. Translating it yields CASITGGRQETQYF.

The chain carries TRBV6-4 and TRBJ2-7; a possible D gene is TRBD1 (6 bases). The CDR3 runs to 15 residues. Trimming took off 0 bases at V and 7 bases at J, with 16 bases between the two ends. CDR1 and CDR2 from the germline V gene are MRHNA and SNTAGT. The CDR3 protein is CASSDSRKGVLEQYF. As DNA, the CDR3 is TGTGCCAGCAGTGACTCGAGAAAGGGGGTGCTGGAGCAGTACTTC.

This chain connects TRBV6-5 to TRBJ2-1; 7 bases map to TRBD2. Unmatched junction bases numbered 5, after V lost 6 bases and J lost 9 bases. Germline assignment: CDR1 MNHEY and CDR2 SVGAGI. This CDR3 comprises 12 residues. CDR3 region: CASSRLASEQFF. CDR3 in DNA: TGTGCCAGCAGCCGACTAGCAAGTGAGCAGTTCTTC.

The genes are TRBV7-9 and TRBJ1-4; a weak D match, TRBD1 (5 bases). CDR3 length equals 13 residues. The ends were cut back, 4 bases at V and 10 bases at J, with 13 bases in the middle. CDR1 and CDR2 (germline): SEHNR, FQNEAQ (reference sequence). DNA of the CDR3: TGTGCCAGCAGCTCCGATTTGGGACCAAAACTGTTTTTT. Its protein product is CASSSDLGPKLFF.

The genes are TRBV5-6 and TRBJ2-3; no clear D. CDR3 length: 15 residues. Deletions cut 4 bases from V and 2 bases from J, with 14 bases between. Per the germline V gene, CDR1 is SGHDT and CDR2 is YYEEEE. The CDR3 DNA reads as TGTGCCAGCAGCCCGCTGGCGAGAGACACAGATACGCAGTATTTT. Protein sequence: CASSPLARDTDTQYF.

The chain carries TRBV6-6 and TRBJ2-7; D might be TRBD1 (5 bases). V lost 5 bases, J lost 4 bases, and 15 bases lay in between. This CDR3 has 14 residues. The germline V gene encodes CDR1 MNHNY and CDR2 SVGAGI (reference sequence). The CDR3 protein is CASSQTVRLYEQYF. The CDR3 DNA reads TGTGCCAGCAGTCAGACAGTACGTCTTTACGAGCAGTACTTC.

This clone was picked up many times. V is TRBV9 and J is TRBJ2-7; weak D call: TRBD2 (5 bases). Trimming took off 2 bases at V and 2 bases at J, with 17 bases between the two ends. This CDR3 spans 16 amino acids. The germline V gene encodes CDR1 SGDLS and CDR2 YYNGEE. CDR3 sequence (DNA): TGTGCCAGCAGCGTGGATATGATAGCGACCGCCTACGAGCAGTACTTC. The encoded protein is CASSVDMIATAYEQYF.

This clone was seen only once. The chain combines TRBV18 with TRBJ2-1; TRBD2 aligns across 10 bases. The CDR3 runs to 16 residues. V trimming: 0 bases; J trimming: 6 bases; junction bases outside the gene matches: 5. Germline V gene data show CDR1 as KGHSH and CDR2 as LQKENI. The CDR3 DNA is TGTGCCAGCTCACCACCCGCAGCGGGAGGGCTCAATGAGCAGTTCTTC. This codes for CASSPPAAGGLNEQFF.

The genes are TRBV7-9 and TRBJ1-2, with D unclear. The length of the CDR3 is 14 residues. Trimming stripped 3 bases from V and 8 bases from J, with 16 bases between. Germline lookup yields CDR1 SEHNR and CDR2 FQNEAQ (reference sequence). The CDR3 region has the DNA TGTGCCAGCAGCTTCTCGGCGGACCTGGGCGGCTACACCTTC. This codes for CASSFSADLGGYTF.

This clone turned up a few times. Distinct nucleotide sequences in the sample also encode this CDR3. This chain uses TRBV28 with TRBJ2-1; unclear D gene. Germline V gene lookup returns CDR1 MDHEN and CDR2 SYDVKM. Trimming took off 1 base at V and 9 bases at J, with 7 bases between the two ends. CDR3 length equals 12 residues. This CDR3 is CASSLLLGEQFF. DNA for the CDR3: TGTGCCAGCAGTTTATTGTTGGGTGAGCAGTTCTTC.

The chain joins TRBV18 to TRBJ2-1; D not resolved. This CDR3 is built from 13 residues. CDR1 is KGHSH, CDR2 LQKENI, per germline. With 6 bases removed from V and 6 bases from J, the gap between germline ends came to 12 bases. The chain's CDR3 is CASSPMTGNEQFF. DNA of the CDR3: TGTGCCAGCTCCCCTATGACCGGCAATGAGCAGTTCTTC.

V is TRBV2 and J is TRBJ1-1, with D unresolved. The CDR3 length is 13 residues. Germline values: CDR1 SNHLY, CDR2 FYNNEI. The V end was cut by 8 bases, the J end by 7 bases, with 17 bases between. The CDR3 protein is CASAPGLRFEAFF. CDR3 DNA sequence: TGTGCCAGCGCGCCCGGACTGCGCTTTGAAGCTTTCTTT.

This chain joins TRBV5-1 and TRBJ2-2, with 8 bases that match TRBD1. Germline trimming cut 4 bases from V and 4 bases from J; bases unmatched to any gene: 9. The CDR3 has 16 residues. CDR1 and CDR2 from the germline V gene are SGHRS and YFSETQ. CDR3 DNA sequence: TGCGCCAGCAGCGCGGGGACAGGTTTGTCCACCGGGGAGCTGTTTTTT. It is translated as CASSAGTGLSTGELFF.

The chain is built from TRBV5-8 and TRBJ2-5, with TRBD2 identical over 11 bases. This CDR3 comprises 17 residues. Germline CDR1 is SGHTS and CDR2 is YDEGEE. J lost 4 bases, V lost 4 bases, and 12 bases had no gene match. CDR3 sequence (DNA): TGTGCCAGCAGCCTAGCCTTACTAGCGGGAGTGGGAGAGACCCAGTACTTC. It yields the protein CASSLALLAGVGETQYF. Using reference TRBV5-8 and TRBJ2-5 for the parts outside the CDR3, the full variable domain is EAGVTQSPTHLIKTRGQQATLRCSPISGHTSVYWYQQALGLGLQFLLWYDEGEERNRGNFPPRFSGRQFPNYSSELNVNALELEDSALYLCASSLALLAGVGETQYFGPGTRLLVL.

CDR3 nucleotide sequence: TGTGCCAGCAGCTTAGACGGGAGGGCCTACAATGAGCAGTTCTTC. This sequence encodes CASSLDGRAYNEQFF. V and J are TRBV11-2 and TRBJ2-1, with 8 bases that match TRBD2. Per the germline V gene, CDR1 is SGHAT and CDR2 is FQNNGV. V lost 0 bases and J lost 2; bases outside the gene matches: 0. CDR3 size: 15 residues.

This clone was detected only once. CDR3 in DNA: TGTGCCAGCAGCGCTCAAGACAGGGAAGCTTTCTTT. Its translation is CASSAQDREAFF. The chain is built from TRBV7-9 and TRBJ1-1; the D gene is possibly TRBD1 (6 bases). Germline V gene data show CDR1 as SEHNR and CDR2 as FQNEAQ (reference sequence). The germline V and J ends were trimmed by 5 bases and 8 bases, with 12 bases remaining between them. The CDR3 loop spans 12 amino acids.

V and J are TRBV28 and TRBJ2-7; 7 bases line up with TRBD2. Trimming removed 7 bases from V and 5 bases from J; junction bases left unmatched: 17. Germline V CDR1 and CDR2: MDHEN, SYDVKM. There are 16 residues in the CDR3. CDR3: CASTLRGGSLVHEQYF. The CDR3 DNA reads TGTGCCAGCACCCTTCGGGGAGGGTCACTCGTCCACGAGCAGTACTTC.

J is TRBJ2-1 and V is TRBV5-1, with TRBD2 identical over 11 bases. CDR1 and CDR2 from the germline V gene are SGHRS and YFSETQ. CDR3 length: 17 amino acids. V dropped 4 bases and J dropped 1; count of bases not matched to a gene: 7. The CDR3 DNA reads as TGCGCCAGCAGCGGGCTAGCGGGAGGTTTATCCTACAATGAGCAGTTCTTC. It is translated as CASSGLAGGLSYNEQFF.

The rearrangement joins TRBV5-1 to TRBJ2-7; D remains unclear. Trimming left V 0 bases short and J 3 bases short, with 10 bases between. This CDR3 is built from 14 residues. Germline lookup yields CDR1 SGHRS and CDR2 YFSETQ. For the CDR3, the DNA is TGCGCCAGCAGCTTGGTTAGCCTCCGCTACGAGCAGTACTTC. Residues: CASSLVSLRYEQYF.